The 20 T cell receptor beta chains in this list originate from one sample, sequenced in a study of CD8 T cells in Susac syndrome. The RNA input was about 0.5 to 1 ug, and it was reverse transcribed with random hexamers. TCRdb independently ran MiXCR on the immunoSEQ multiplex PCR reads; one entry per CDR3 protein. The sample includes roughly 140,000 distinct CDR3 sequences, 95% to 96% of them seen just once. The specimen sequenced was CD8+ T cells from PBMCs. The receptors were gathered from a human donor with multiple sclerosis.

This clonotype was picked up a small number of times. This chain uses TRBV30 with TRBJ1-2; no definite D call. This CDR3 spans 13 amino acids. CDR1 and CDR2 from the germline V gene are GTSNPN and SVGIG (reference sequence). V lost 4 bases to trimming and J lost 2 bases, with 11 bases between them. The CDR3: CAWTGNDNYGYTF. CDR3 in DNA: TGTGCCTGGACAGGTAACGACAACTATGGCTACACCTTC.

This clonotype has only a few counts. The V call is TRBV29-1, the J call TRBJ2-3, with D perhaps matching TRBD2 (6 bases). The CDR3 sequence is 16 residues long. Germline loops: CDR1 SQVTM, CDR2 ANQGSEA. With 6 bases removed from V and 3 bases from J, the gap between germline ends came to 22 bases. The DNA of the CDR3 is TGCAGCGTCAAATGGGACTTACATAGCGCAACAGATACGCAGTATTTT. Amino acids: CSVKWDLHSATDTQYF.

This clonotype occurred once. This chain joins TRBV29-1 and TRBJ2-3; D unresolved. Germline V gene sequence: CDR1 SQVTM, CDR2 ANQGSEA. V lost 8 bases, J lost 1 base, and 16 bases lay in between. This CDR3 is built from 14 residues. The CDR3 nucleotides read TGCAGCATGACCACCGGGCCCCGCACAGATACGCAGTATTTT. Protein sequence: CSMTTGPRTDTQYF.

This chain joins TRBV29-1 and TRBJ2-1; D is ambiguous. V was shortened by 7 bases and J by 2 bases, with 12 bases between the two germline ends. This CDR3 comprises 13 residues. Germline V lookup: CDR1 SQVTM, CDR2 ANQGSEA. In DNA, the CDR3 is TGCAGCGCTATACTTCAAACCTACAATGAGCAGTTCTTC. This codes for CSAILQTYNEQFF.

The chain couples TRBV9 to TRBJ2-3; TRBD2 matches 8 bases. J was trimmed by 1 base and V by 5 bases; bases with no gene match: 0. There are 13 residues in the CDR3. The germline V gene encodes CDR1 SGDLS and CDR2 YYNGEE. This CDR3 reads CASSSGGTDTQYF. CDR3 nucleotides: TGTGCCAGCAGTAGCGGGGGCACAGATACGCAGTATTTT.

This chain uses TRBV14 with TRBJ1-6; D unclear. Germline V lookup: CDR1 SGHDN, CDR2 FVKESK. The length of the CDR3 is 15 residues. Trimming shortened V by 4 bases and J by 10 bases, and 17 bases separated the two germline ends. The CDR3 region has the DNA TGTGCCAGCAGCCCTCAGATAGGAACTGGGTCACCCCTCCACTTT. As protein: CASSPQIGTGSPLHF.

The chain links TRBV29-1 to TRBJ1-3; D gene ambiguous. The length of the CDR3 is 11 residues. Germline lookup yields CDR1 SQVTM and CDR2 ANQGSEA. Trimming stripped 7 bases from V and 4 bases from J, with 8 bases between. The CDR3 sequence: CSAPLGNTIYF. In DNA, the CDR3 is TGCAGCGCACCCCTGGGAAACACCATATATTTT.

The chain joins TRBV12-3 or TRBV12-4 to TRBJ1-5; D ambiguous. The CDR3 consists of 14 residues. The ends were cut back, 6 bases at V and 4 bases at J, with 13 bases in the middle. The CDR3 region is CASSPGGANQPQHF. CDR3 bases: TGTGCCAGCAGCCCCGGCGGAGCTAATCAGCCCCAGCATTTT.

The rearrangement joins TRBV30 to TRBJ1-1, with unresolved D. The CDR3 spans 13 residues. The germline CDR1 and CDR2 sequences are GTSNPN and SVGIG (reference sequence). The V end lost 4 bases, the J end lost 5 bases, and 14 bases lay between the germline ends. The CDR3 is CAWTPLGETEAFF. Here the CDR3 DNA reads TGTGCCTGGACCCCCCTTGGGGAGACTGAAGCTTTCTTT.

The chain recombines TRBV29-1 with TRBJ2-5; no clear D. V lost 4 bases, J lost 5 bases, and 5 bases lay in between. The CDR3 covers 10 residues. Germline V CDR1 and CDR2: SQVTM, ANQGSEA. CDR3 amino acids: CSVVRETQYF. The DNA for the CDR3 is TGCAGCGTTGTCAGGGAGACCCAGTACTTC. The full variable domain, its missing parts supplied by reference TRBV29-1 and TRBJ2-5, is SAVISQKPSRDICQRGTSLTIQCQVDSQVTMMFWYRQQPGQSLTLIATANQGSEATYESGFVIDKFPISRPNLTFSTLTVSNMSPEDSSIYLCSVVRETQYFGPGTRLLVL.

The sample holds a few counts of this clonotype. CDR3 amino acids: CSVEDYPPYEQYF. DNA of the CDR3: TGCAGCGTTGAAGATTACCCCCCCTACGAGCAGTACTTC. The rearrangement uses TRBV29-1 and TRBJ2-7; D call uncertain. V was trimmed by 0 bases and J by 2 bases, leaving 8 bases between them. This CDR3 contains 13 residues. Per germline, CDR1 SQVTM and CDR2 ANQGSEA.

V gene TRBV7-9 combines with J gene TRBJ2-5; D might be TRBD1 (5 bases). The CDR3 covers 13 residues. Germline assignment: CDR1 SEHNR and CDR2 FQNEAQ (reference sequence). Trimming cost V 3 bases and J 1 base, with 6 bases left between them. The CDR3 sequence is CASSFDSQETQYF. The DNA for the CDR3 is TGTGCCAGCAGCTTTGACAGCCAAGAGACCCAGTACTTC.

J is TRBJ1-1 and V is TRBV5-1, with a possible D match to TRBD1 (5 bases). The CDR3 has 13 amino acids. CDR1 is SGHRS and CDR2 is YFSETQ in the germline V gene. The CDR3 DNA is TGCGCGACCCGGACCGAGGGGTACACTGAAGCTTTCTTT. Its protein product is CATRTEGYTEAFF.

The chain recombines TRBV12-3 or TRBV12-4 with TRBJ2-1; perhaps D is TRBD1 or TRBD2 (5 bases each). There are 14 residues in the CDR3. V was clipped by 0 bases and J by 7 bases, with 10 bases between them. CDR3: CASSLAGRFNEQFF. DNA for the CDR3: TGTGCCAGCAGTTTAGCGGGACGGTTTAATGAGCAGTTCTTC.

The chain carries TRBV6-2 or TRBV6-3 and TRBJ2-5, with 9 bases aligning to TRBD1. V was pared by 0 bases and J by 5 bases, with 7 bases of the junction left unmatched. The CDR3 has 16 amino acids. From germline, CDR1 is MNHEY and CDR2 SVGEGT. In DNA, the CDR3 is TGTGCCAGCAGTTACTCGACGGGACAGGGATGGGAGACCCAGTACTTC. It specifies CASSYSTGQGWETQYF.

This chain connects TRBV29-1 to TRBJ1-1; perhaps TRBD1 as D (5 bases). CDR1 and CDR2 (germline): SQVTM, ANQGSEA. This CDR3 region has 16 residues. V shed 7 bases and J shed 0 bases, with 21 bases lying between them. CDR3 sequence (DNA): TGCAGCGAAACCGGGGGTCGAGGATCCATGAACACTGAAGCTTTCTTT. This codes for CSETGGRGSMNTEAFF.

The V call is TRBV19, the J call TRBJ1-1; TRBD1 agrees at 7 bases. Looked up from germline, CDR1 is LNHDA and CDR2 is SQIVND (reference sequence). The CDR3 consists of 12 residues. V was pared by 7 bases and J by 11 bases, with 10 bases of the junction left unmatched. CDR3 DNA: TGTGCCAGTACCACCGGAGGGGGCGAGGCTTTCTTT. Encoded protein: CASTTGGGEAFF.

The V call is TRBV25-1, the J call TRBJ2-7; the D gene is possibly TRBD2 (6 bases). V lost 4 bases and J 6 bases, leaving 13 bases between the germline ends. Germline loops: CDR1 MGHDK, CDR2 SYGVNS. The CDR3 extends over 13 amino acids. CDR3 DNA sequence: TGTGCCAGCAGTGTTTCCGGGACTTCCGAGCAGTACGTC. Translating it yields CASSVSGTSEQYV.

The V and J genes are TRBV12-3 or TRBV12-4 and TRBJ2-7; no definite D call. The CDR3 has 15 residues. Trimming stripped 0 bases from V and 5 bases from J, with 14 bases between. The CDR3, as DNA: TGTGCCAGCAGTTTAGCGCTACAGTTGGCGGACGAGCAGTACTTC. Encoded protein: CASSLALQLADEQYF.

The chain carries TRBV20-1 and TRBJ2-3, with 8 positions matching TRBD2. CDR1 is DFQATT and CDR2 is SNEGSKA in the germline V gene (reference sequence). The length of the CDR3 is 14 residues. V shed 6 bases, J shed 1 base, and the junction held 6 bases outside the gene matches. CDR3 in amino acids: CSALSGGGTDTQYF. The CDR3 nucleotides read TGCAGTGCCCTAAGCGGGGGCGGCACAGATACGCAGTATTTT.